Listed below are T cell receptor beta chains from one sample, sequenced in a study of glioma-infiltrating T cells. TCRdb reprocessed the multiplex PCR reads with MiXCR, giving one entry per CDR3 protein. The sample includes about 5,800 distinct CDR3 sequences, more than 25% of them seen just once. Sequencing input: glioma tissue, nonneoplastic brain tissue, or PBMCs (not recorded which). The receptors derive from a human donor with low-grade glioma or glioblastoma, undergoing nonglioma brain surgery, or in good health (not recorded which). The CDR3 runs from the conserved cysteine through the conserved F or W. Each record gives: D gene, V gene, clone size, J gene, CDR3 protein, CDR3 DNA. D genes are given only for firm matches. Size values are once, few and many counts, or a class for expanded clones, and some rows have none.

TRBD2	TRBV4-1	-	TRBJ2-1	CASSLGLAGAGSSGEQFF	TGCGCCAGCAGCCTGGGACTAGCGGGAGCCGGTTCGTCGGGTGAGCAGTTCTTC
TRBD2	TRBV7-2	-	TRBJ2-1	CASRLAEVNEQFF	TGTGCCAGCAGACTAGCGGAAGTGAATGAGCAGTTCTTC
TRBD2	TRBV10-3	medium-sized	TRBJ2-5	CAISESNLAGVETQYF	TGTGCCATCAGTGAGTCGAATCTGGCGGGAGTAGAGACCCAGTACTTC
-	TRBV28	medium-sized	TRBJ2-1	CASRPSLAGPYNEQFF	TGTGCCAGCAGACCTTCTCTGGCGGGACCTTACAATGAGCAGTTCTTC
-	TRBV5-1	many	TRBJ1-6	CASTIGEQGSPLHF	TGCGCCAGCACCATCGGGGAACAGGGCTCACCCCTCCACTTT
-	TRBV6-1	large	TRBJ1-1	CASSSGQSNTEAFF	TGTGCCAGCAGTTCAGGACAGTCGAACACTGAAGCTTTCTTT
TRBD2	TRBV6-2/TRBV6-3	medium-sized	TRBJ2-1	CASIKLAGEYNEQFF	TGTGCCAGCATCAAACTAGCGGGAGAATACAATGAGCAGTTCTTC
-	TRBV19	many	TRBJ2-1	CASRTGVYNEQFF	TGTGCCAGTAGGACGGGAGTCTACAATGAGCAGTTCTTC
TRBD2	TRBV20-1	medium-sized	TRBJ2-1	CSATKREVFNEQFF	TGCAGTGCTACTAAGCGGGAGGTCTTCAATGAGCAGTTCTTC
TRBD2	TRBV20-1	medium-sized	TRBJ2-7	CSASLPTSGDTYEQYF	TGCAGTGCTTCGCTCCCCACTAGCGGGGATACCTACGAGCAGTACTTC
-	TRBV6-2/TRBV6-3	-	TRBJ2-1	CSSRRQAHEPFF	TGTTCCAGCAGGAGACAGGCCCATGAGCCTTTCTTC
TRBD2	TRBV20-1	medium-sized	TRBJ2-5	CSARATSGRATIQETQYF	TGCAGTGCTAGAGCCACTAGCGGGAGGGCGACTATCCAAGAGACCCAGTACTTC
-	TRBV28	many	TRBJ2-7	CASSFEQLYEQYF	TGTGCCAGCAGTTTCGAGCAGCTCTACGAGCAGTACTTC
-	TRBV14	many	TRBJ2-1	CASSQGPEYNEQFF	TGTGCCAGCAGCCAAGGCCCGGAATACAATGAGCAGTTCTTC
TRBD2	TRBV20-1	-	TRBJ2-1	CSADGLAGAPNEQFF	TGCAGTGCTGATGGACTAGCGGGAGCCCCCAATGAGCAGTTCTTC
-	TRBV7-9	many	TRBJ1-1	CASSLGNLNTEAFF	TGTGCCAGCAGCTTAGGTAACCTGAACACTGAAGCTTTCTTT